This note documents a single T cell receptor (beta chain) sequence. The antigen is not known. Germline loops: CDR1 SQVTM, CDR2 ANQGSEA. V dropped 6 bases and J dropped 4; count of bases not matched to a gene: 8. CDR3 length: 14 amino acids. These data originate in a study of cytomegalovirus exposure and HLA in healthy donors. Study context: The 550 to 800 first-cohort repertoires and the 95 to 150 validation repertoires shared the same platform, a later analysis reported. Study conclusions and caveats: The study listed roughly 160 cytomegalovirus-associated TCR beta chains. Researchers reported that a few CMV-associated chains were confirmed in vitro as CMV antigen-specific. High specificity and sensitivity for cytomegalovirus status were reported for the classifier.

Using immunoSEQ multiplex PCR, the repertoire was profiled, and TCRdb retains in-frame clones only, with some absent. The data show around 150,000 clones, with approximately 84% seen just once and roughly 10% held by the top ten. Sequenced sample: PBMCs. This clonotype was obtained from a man between 25 and 39 years old in good health and CMV-seropositive. The gene calls are TRBV29-1 and TRBJ2-5, with TRBD2 matching over 10 bases. The CDR3 DNA is TGCAGCGTGGAAAGCGGGAGGGCGGTAGAGACCCAGTACTTC. Encoded protein: CSVESGRAVETQYF.